The sample holds many counts of the clone carrying this TCR beta chain. Its specificity is not known. This specimen belongs to a study of glioma-infiltrating T cells. Study-wide points: Tissue-blood divergence was below expectation in non-neoplastic patients, above in gliomas. CDR3 overlap between tissue and blood was very small.

The iRepertoire nested amplicon-rescue multiplex PCR amplified TCR alpha and beta CDR3s from RNA. Tissue mRNA or PBMC total RNA, roughly 90-450 ng, went into one-step reverse transcription and amplification. TCRdb used MiXCR to reprocess the multiplex PCR reads, holding one entry per CDR3 protein. The sample consists of 150,000 to 200,000 distinct CDR3 sequences, around 32% of them appearing once. This CDR3 region has 15 residues. Per germline, CDR1 MNHEY and CDR2 SMNVEV (reference sequence). With V trimmed by 5 bases and J by 6 bases, 8 bases remained unmatched. V and J are TRBV27 and TRBJ2-1, with 9 bases matching TRBD2. This sequence was found in a human donor with low-grade glioma or glioblastoma, undergoing nonglioma brain surgery, or in good health (not recorded which). Specimen: glioma tissue, nonneoplastic brain tissue, or PBMCs (not recorded which). The CDR3 loop reads CASSTGLARFNEQFF. The DNA for the CDR3 is TGTGCCAGCAGTACAGGACTAGCGAGATTCAATGAGCAGTTCTTC.